The 26 T cell receptor beta chains below come from one sample, sequenced in a study of shared clonotypes between healthy human individuals. Here immunoSEQ multiplex PCR was the method, and the copy in TCRdb shows in-frame clones only, minus some. The data contain about 490,000 clones, roughly four fifths of them singletons. Sequenced material: PBMCs. These receptors came from a woman aged 40 to 49 in good health. Some clones in this sample may be carry-over from other donors' samples.

This clone was found once. V gene TRBV28 combines with J gene TRBJ2-1; 12 bases are shared with TRBD2. The CDR3 extends over 18 amino acids. V was pared by 7 bases and J by 9 bases, with 19 bases of the junction left unmatched. Germline CDR1 is MDHEN and CDR2 is SYDVKM. CDR3 nucleotide sequence: TGTGCCAGCACCCGAGCGGGACGACTAGCGGGAGTAAGCGGTGAGCAGTTCTTC. It yields the protein CASTRAGRLAGVSGEQFF. Full variable domain (rest looked up from reference TRBV28 and TRBJ2-1): DVKVTQSSRYLVKRTGEKVFLECVQDMDHENMFWYRQDPGLGLRLIYFSYDVKMKEKGDIPEGYSVSREKKERFSLILESASTNQTSMYLCASTRAGRLAGVSGEQFFGPGTRLTVL.

The chain combines TRBV2 with TRBJ2-3; no clear D gene. The CDR3 spans 13 residues. V was pared by 3 bases and J by 4 bases, with 8 bases between. Per germline, CDR1 SNHLY and CDR2 FYNNEI. The CDR3 is CASSDRWSDTQYF. In nucleotides, the CDR3 is TGTGCCAGCAGTGACAGGTGGTCAGATACGCAGTATTTT. The whole variable domain, filled in from reference TRBV2 and TRBJ2-3, reads EPEVTQTPSHQVTQMGQEVILRCVPISNHLYFYWYRQILGQKVEFLVSFYNNEISEKSEIFDDQFSVERPDGSNFTLKIRSTKLEDSAMYFCASSDRWSDTQYFGPGTRLTVL.

The V call is TRBV18, the J call TRBJ1-2; TRBD1 is a possible D gene (6 bases). V was shortened by 3 bases and J by 4 bases, with 15 bases between the two germline ends. Germline V gene sequence: CDR1 KGHSH, CDR2 LQKENI. The CDR3 is 15 amino acids. CDR3 nucleotides: TGTGCCAGCTCACCCCGGGGGCGTAAAGGCTATGGCTACACCTTC. Translation gives CASSPRGRKGYGYTF.

This clone occurred once. This rearrangement joins TRBV5-4 to TRBJ1-2; no clear D gene. Germline CDR1 reads SGHNT; CDR2 reads YYREEE (reference sequence). CDR3 length: 13 residues. Trimming left V 0 bases short and J 2 bases short, with 5 bases between. CDR3 protein: CASSLEENYGYTF. The DNA of the CDR3 is TGTGCCAGCAGCTTGGAGGAAAACTATGGCTACACCTTC. Filled out from reference TRBV5-4 and TRBJ1-2, the complete variable domain reads ETGVTQSPTHLIKTRGQQVTLRCSSQSGHNTVSWYQQALGQGPQFIFQYYREEENGRGNFPPRFSGLQFPNYSSELNVNALELDDSALYLCASSLEENYGYTFGSGTRLTVV.

The gene calls are TRBV18 and TRBJ2-1; D not certain. This CDR3 spans 15 amino acids. The V gene lost 2 bases and the J gene lost 4 bases, with 12 bases spanning the gap. Germline V gives CDR1 KGHSH, CDR2 LQKENI. In nucleotides, the CDR3 is TGTGCCAGCTCACCAGCCGGACGTGAGTACAATGAGCAGTTCTTC. Protein product: CASSPAGREYNEQFF.

The chain employs TRBV11-3 and TRBJ1-5; D uncertain. This CDR3 spans 15 amino acids. Trimming left V 1 base short and J 3 bases short, with 10 bases between. CDR1 and CDR2 (germline): SGHNT, YENEEA. The CDR3 reads CASSLGVRPNQPQHF. The CDR3 nucleotides are TGTGCCAGCAGCTTAGGGGTCAGGCCCAATCAGCCCCAGCATTTT.

The rearrangement joins TRBV19 to TRBJ1-4; D gene unclear. Germline CDR1 reads LNHDA; CDR2 reads SQIVND (reference sequence). V lost 5 bases and J 5 bases, leaving 15 bases between the germline ends. The CDR3 runs to 15 residues. The CDR3 spells CASSPQVANNEKLFF. CDR3 in DNA: TGTGCCAGTAGTCCACAAGTTGCGAACAATGAAAAACTGTTTTTT.

CDR3 bases: TGTGCCAGTAGTATACCCGGGAATTACTACGAGCAGTACTTC. This codes for CASSIPGNYYEQYF. The chain links TRBV19 to TRBJ2-7; weak D call: TRBD2 (5 bases). In germline, CDR1 is LNHDA, CDR2 SQIVND (reference sequence). Between the trimmed V and J ends, which lost 2 bases and 3 bases, there was a span of 11 bases. The CDR3 runs 14 residues.

CDR3 nucleotides: TGCGCCAGCAGGGAACTAGCGGGAGTGGACGAGCAGTACTTC. Amino acid sequence: CASRELAGVDEQYF. The chain recombines TRBV5-1 with TRBJ2-7; 11 positions match TRBD2. The CDR3 length is 14 residues. V shed 5 bases and J 5 bases; nucleotides not matched to a gene: 6. Germline V gene lookup returns CDR1 SGHRS and CDR2 YFSETQ.

A remark on this clone: A much bigger clone sits one base away, suggesting this may be a read error. Other DNA sequences in the same sample also yield this CDR3. The chain carries TRBV2 and TRBJ2-2; no clear D gene. Trimming shortened V by 5 bases and J by 4 bases, and 2 bases separated the two germline ends. Germline CDR1 reads SNHLY; CDR2 reads FYNNEI. The CDR3 contains 11 residues. CDR3 loop: CASSFTGELFF. The CDR3 DNA reads TGTGCCAGCAGTTTCACCGGGGAGCTGTTTTTT.

J is TRBJ2-5 and V is TRBV7-6; 15 bases map to TRBD2. Germline trimming cut 0 bases from V and 3 bases from J; bases unmatched to any gene: 2. The CDR3 runs 17 residues. The germline CDR1 and CDR2 sequences are SGHVS and FNYEAQ. Written as DNA, the CDR3 is TGTGCCAGCAGCTTAGCCGGACTAGCGGGAGGGGAAGAGACCCAGTACTTC. This gives the protein CASSLAGLAGGEETQYF.

The chain carries TRBV4-1 and TRBJ2-5; D not certain. In germline, CDR1 is MGHRA, CDR2 YSYEKL. V lost 2 bases and J 2 bases, leaving 0 bases between the germline ends. The CDR3 spans 11 residues. CDR3 region: CASSQQETQYF. The CDR3, as DNA: TGCGCCAGCAGCCAACAAGAGACCCAGTACTTC.

The chain recombines TRBV2 with TRBJ1-4; D is uncertain. Per germline, CDR1 SNHLY and CDR2 FYNNEI. Trimming stripped 10 bases from V and 6 bases from J, with 12 bases between. The CDR3 is 12 residues long. The CDR3 region has the DNA TGTGCCACCTCCGGGTTATATGAAAAACTGTTTTTT. Translating it yields CATSGLYEKLFF.

This chain joins TRBV25-1 and TRBJ2-2; D may be TRBD1 or TRBD2 (5 bases each). CDR1 is MGHDK, CDR2 SYGVNS, per germline. The CDR3 covers 17 residues. The V end lost 7 bases, the J end lost 2 bases, and 20 bases lay between the germline ends. CDR3 loop: CASTPLPGLPNTGELFF. The CDR3 coding sequence is TGTGCCAGCACCCCTTTACCGGGGCTACCTAACACCGGGGAGCTGTTTTTT.

This chain links TRBV2 with TRBJ1-5, with 11 bases matching TRBD1. V trimming: 9 bases; J trimming: 4 bases; junction bases outside the gene matches: 5. The CDR3 is 14 residues long. From germline, CDR1 is SNHLY and CDR2 FYNNEI. CDR3 amino acids: CASTGDRGNQPQHF. For the CDR3, the DNA is TGTGCCAGTACAGGGGACAGGGGGAATCAGCCCCAGCATTTT.

J is TRBJ2-6 and V is TRBV9; no reliable D call. Germline V gene data show CDR1 as SGDLS and CDR2 as YYNGEE. CDR3 size: 18 residues. V gave up 4 bases and J gave up 2 bases, with 19 bases separating them. This CDR3 reads CASSPRLFLGAGANVLTF. CDR3 DNA sequence: TGTGCCAGCAGCCCCCGCCTCTTTTTGGGCGCTGGGGCCAACGTCCTGACTTTC.

The rearrangement uses TRBV11-1 and TRBJ2-7, with TRBD1 identical over 7 bases. Trimming removed 1 base from V and 7 bases from J; junction bases left unmatched: 13. The CDR3 runs 16 residues. Germline lookup yields CDR1 SGHAT and CDR2 FQDESV (reference sequence). CDR3 DNA: TGTGCCAGCAGCTTAGAATCCGGGACAGATGGGTGGGAGCAGTACTTC. It yields the protein CASSLESGTDGWEQYF.

This chain's CDR3 is CSVEDSGTDTQYF. The CDR3 DNA follows: TGCAGCGTTGAAGACAGTGGCACAGATACGCAGTATTTT. The chain links TRBV29-1 to TRBJ2-3, with D uncertain. The CDR3 extends over 13 amino acids. V dropped 0 bases and J dropped 1 base, with 5 bases sitting between them. Germline assignment: CDR1 SQVTM and CDR2 ANQGSEA.

The rearrangement links TRBV28 to TRBJ2-1; a weak D match, TRBD1 (5 bases). CDR3 length: 15 amino acids. The V gene lost 8 bases and the J gene lost 7 bases, with 21 bases spanning the gap. CDR1 and CDR2 from the germline V gene are MDHEN and SYDVKM. DNA of the CDR3: TGTGCCAGCCCCCCGCCCGGCAGGGTGAAAAATGAGCAGTTCTTC. Translating gives CASPPPGRVKNEQFF. The full variable domain, rest sourced from reference TRBV28 and TRBJ2-1, is DVKVTQSSRYLVKRTGEKVFLECVQDMDHENMFWYRQDPGLGLRLIYFSYDVKMKEKGDIPEGYSVSREKKERFSLILESASTNQTSMYLCASPPPGRVKNEQFFGPGTRLTVL.

The chain has TRBV4-2 and TRBJ1-4; D is unresolved. V was trimmed by 0 bases and J by 6 bases, leaving 11 bases between them. This CDR3 has 15 residues. Germline-derived CDR1 and CDR2 are LGHNA and YNFKEQ. CDR3 in amino acids: CASSQDGEVDEKLFF. CDR3 sequence (DNA): TGTGCCAGCAGCCAAGACGGGGAAGTGGATGAAAAACTGTTTTTT.

This clone was found a few times. Other DNA sequences in the sample encode the same CDR3. The chain combines TRBV9 with TRBJ1-2, with 8 bases identical to TRBD1. V shed 2 bases and J 0 bases; nucleotides not matched to a gene: 3. The CDR3 has 15 residues. CDR1 and CDR2 from the germline V gene are SGDLS and YYNGEE. In nucleotides, the CDR3 is TGTGCCAGCAGCGTCGGACAGGGAGCTAACTATGGCTACACCTTC. Amino acids: CASSVGQGANYGYTF.

In its sample, this clone was seen once. A single base separates this from a much larger clone, so it may be a read error. The sample has other DNA sequences that encode this CDR3 too. The chain is built from TRBV28 and TRBJ1-1; 7 bases agree with TRBD1. The CDR3 runs 14 residues. The V and J ends lost 7 bases and 3 bases, in that order; junction bases with no gene match: 8. The germline CDR1 and CDR2 sequences are MDHEN and SYDVKM. CDR3 coding DNA: TGTGCCAGCAAGCCGGGACAGCCTTACACTGAAGCTTTCTTT. Encoded protein: CASKPGQPYTEAFF.

J is TRBJ2-1 and V is TRBV5-1, with 7 bases lining up with TRBD1. The CDR3 sequence is 14 residues long. Germline V CDR1 and CDR2: SGHRS, YFSETQ. V gave up 4 bases and J gave up 5 bases; unmatched junction bases: 6. CDR3 amino acids: CASSGRTGDNEQFF. CDR3 nucleotides: TGCGCCAGCAGCGGTCGGACAGGAGACAATGAGCAGTTCTTC.

The chain joins TRBV30 to TRBJ2-7; tentatively, D is TRBD1 or TRBD2 (5 bases each). This CDR3 spans 13 amino acids. Germline V gene lookup returns CDR1 GTSNPN and CDR2 SVGIG (reference sequence). The V and J ends lost 3 bases and 2 bases respectively, with 11 bases between them. The CDR3 spells CAWRRGFPYEQYF. Here the CDR3 DNA reads TGTGCCTGGAGGAGGGGATTCCCCTACGAGCAGTACTTC.

As to this clone: This may stem from a read error, because a much larger clone lies one nucleotide away. This rearrangement joins TRBV4-3 to TRBJ2-7; D might be TRBD1 (6 bases). The CDR3 is 16 residues long. With 4 bases removed from V and 5 bases from J, the gap between germline ends came to 21 bases. CDR1 is LGHNA and CDR2 is YSLEER in the germline V gene. Written as DNA, the CDR3 is TGCGCCAGCAGCCGCCTACGTGGGCAGGGGTCCGACGAGCAGTACTTC. Encoded protein: CASSRLRGQGSDEQYF.

This clone was recorded a few times. The junction shows a germline mismatch at one end, possibly a read error. This CDR3 is also generated by other DNA sequences in the sample. This chain joins TRBV19 and TRBJ1-5; D is unresolved. Germline lookup yields CDR1 LNHDA and CDR2 SQIVND (reference sequence). The length of the CDR3 is 15 residues. DNA of the CDR3: TGTGCCAGCAGTAAACTCCGGGTCGGCAATCAGCCCCAGCATTTT. Translating gives CASSKLRVGNQPQHF. The full variable domain, rest sourced from reference TRBV19 and TRBJ1-5, is DGGITQSPKYLFRKEGQNVTLSCEQNLNHDAMYWYRQDPGQGLRLIYYSQIVNDFQKGDIAEGYSVSREKKESFPLTVTSAQKNPTAFYLCASSKLRVGNQPQHFGDGTRLSIL.